The 31 T cell receptor beta chains below were found in one sample sequenced in a study of OX40 agonist ivuxolimab in advanced cancers. Some clones are missing from TCRdb's copy, which holds only in-frame ones; the method was immunoSEQ multiplex PCR. Found here are more than 50,000 clones, 80% to 90% of them singletons; the top ten hold 5.2%. The sequences come from CD4+ or CD8+ T cells sorted from blood, collected in a trial of the OX40 agonist ivuxolimab. The receptor set was obtained from an adult with an advanced solid tumor such as melanoma, head and neck, liver or kidney cancer.

The chain recombines TRBV6-1 with TRBJ2-2; 7 bases map to TRBD2. This CDR3 spans 13 amino acids. Looked up from germline, CDR1 is MNHNS and CDR2 is SASEGT. Trimming took 5 bases from V and 7 from J; bases not matched to a gene: 4. CDR3 DNA sequence: TGTGCCAGCAGTCGCGGGAGTGTCGGGGAGCTGTTTTTT. This translates into CASSRGSVGELFF.

This clone turned up a few times. The chain employs TRBV5-1 and TRBJ1-5; D not certain. The germline V gene has CDR1 SGHRS and CDR2 YFSETQ. The CDR3 loop spans 15 amino acids. V was cut by 4 bases and J by 3 bases, with 14 bases left in between. DNA of the CDR3: TGCGCCAGCAGCCTATCGGACGGTAACAATCAGCCCCAGCATTTT. Translation gives CASSLSDGNNQPQHF.

The genes are TRBV15 and TRBJ1-5, with 10 positions matching TRBD1. Unmatched junction bases numbered 6, after V lost 6 bases and J lost 4 bases. The CDR3 is made up of 15 amino acids. CDR1 is LNHNV, CDR2 YYDKDF, per germline (reference sequence). This chain's CDR3 is CATRKAGQGNQPQHF. In DNA form, the CDR3 reads TGTGCCACCAGAAAAGCGGGACAGGGGAATCAGCCCCAGCATTTT.

The chain carries TRBV5-1 and TRBJ2-7; perhaps TRBD1 as D (6 bases). The CDR3 totals 12 residues. V was clipped by 7 bases and J by 6 bases, with 14 bases between them. The germline V gene encodes CDR1 SGHRS and CDR2 YFSETQ. CDR3 loop: CASGKQGGEQYF. The CDR3 DNA follows: TGCGCCAGCGGAAAACAGGGTGGCGAGCAGTACTTC.

V gene TRBV28 combines with J gene TRBJ1-2; TRBD1 is a possible D gene (5 bases). There are 13 residues in the CDR3. In germline, CDR1 is MDHEN, CDR2 SYDVKM. Trimming pared 4 bases from V and 5 bases from J, leaving 11 bases between. CDR3 amino acids: CASSSGDLYGYTF. CDR3 bases: TGTGCCAGCAGTTCCGGGGACCTATATGGCTACACCTTC.

The chain recombines TRBV9 with TRBJ2-1; 8 bases line up with TRBD1. This CDR3 spans 17 amino acids. V was clipped by 1 base and J by 3 bases; unmatched bases: 9. Per the germline V gene, CDR1 is SGDLS and CDR2 is YYNGEE. The CDR3 reads CASSVKDRAGYYNEQFF. The CDR3, as DNA: TGTGCCAGCAGCGTAAAGGACAGGGCGGGGTACTACAATGAGCAGTTCTTC. Full variable domain (remainder filled in from reference TRBV9 and TRBJ2-1): DSGVTQTPKHLITATGQRVTLRCSPRSGDLSVYWYQQSLDQGLQFLIQYYNGEERAKGNILERFSAQQFPDLHSELNLSSLELGDSALYFCASSVKDRAGYYNEQFFGPGTRLTVL.

The V and J genes are TRBV9 and TRBJ2-3; D remains ambiguous. Trimming left V 0 bases short and J 6 bases short, with 11 bases between. The V gene's germline CDR1 is SGDLS and CDR2 YYNGEE. CDR3 length: 14 residues. DNA of the CDR3: TGTGCCAGCAGCGTAGATTTGGGTCAGGATACGCAGTATTTT. Protein product: CASSVDLGQDTQYF.

V is TRBV4-1 and J is TRBJ2-7; 9 bases fit TRBD1. The V gene end was trimmed by 3 bases and the J gene end by 6 bases; junction bases not matched to a gene: 6. The CDR3 spans 14 residues. CDR1 is MGHRA and CDR2 is YSYEKL in the germline V gene. The CDR3, as DNA: TGCGCCAGCAGCCACCCTAACAGGGGGCGCGAGCAGTACTTC. Residues: CASSHPNRGREQYF.

This clone was seen a handful of times. The gene calls are TRBV6-1 and TRBJ2-7, with D unclear. Germline CDR1 and CDR2: MNHNS and SASEGT. This CDR3 is 15 amino acids long. V lost 0 bases and J lost 4, with 13 bases in between. CDR3 coding DNA: TGTGCCAGCAGTGAAGCGCCGGGCCATGTTTACGAGCAGTACTTC. It codes for CASSEAPGHVYEQYF.

The rearrangement links TRBV28 to TRBJ2-1; 11 bases fit TRBD2. With 6 bases clipped from V and 0 bases from J, the junction kept 7 bases outside the gene matches. Germline V gives CDR1 MDHEN, CDR2 SYDVKM. The CDR3 totals 17 residues. The CDR3 DNA reads as TGTGCCAGCAGCTCGACTAGCGGGACCTTCTCCTACAATGAGCAGTTCTTC. The encoded protein is CASSSTSGTFSYNEQFF.

V and J are TRBV18 and TRBJ1-2; D not resolved. The germline gives CDR1 KGHSH, CDR2 LQKENI. V shed 0 bases and J shed 3 bases, with 14 bases lying between them. This CDR3 contains 16 residues. The CDR3 loop is CASSPPIPPVDYGYTF. DNA for the CDR3: TGTGCCAGCTCACCACCGATCCCCCCAGTGGACTATGGCTACACCTTC.

The gene calls are TRBV19 and TRBJ1-2, with TRBD1 matching 7 bases. The CDR3 has 14 amino acids. Trimming took 6 bases from V and 4 from J; bases not matched to a gene: 8. Germline CDR1 LNHDA, CDR2 SQIVND (reference sequence). CDR3 in DNA: TGTGCCAGTAGGCCGCTCTGGACAGGCTATGGCTACACCTTC. This codes for CASRPLWTGYGYTF.

The gene calls are TRBV2 and TRBJ2-3, with 11 bases matching TRBD2. This CDR3 region has 14 residues. V dropped 6 bases and J dropped 3; count of bases not matched to a gene: 2. Germline V gene sequence: CDR1 SNHLY, CDR2 FYNNEI. Here the CDR3 reads CASRLAGVTDTQYF. CDR3 DNA: TGTGCCAGCAGACTAGCGGGAGTTACAGATACGCAGTATTTT.

V is TRBV6-5 and J is TRBJ2-5; the match to TRBD2 covers 11 bases. This CDR3 region has 15 residues. CDR1 and CDR2 from the germline V gene are MNHEY and SVGAGI. The junction had 9 bases not matched to a gene; V was cut back by 10 bases and J by 2 bases. This chain's CDR3 is CATLLAGGLQETQYF. CDR3 DNA sequence: TGTGCCACCCTCCTAGCGGGGGGATTACAAGAGACCCAGTACTTC.

About this clone itself: The sample holds other DNA sequences that translate to the same CDR3. The chain combines TRBV18 with TRBJ1-1, with TRBD1 as a possible D gene (5 bases). The CDR3 extends over 14 amino acids. Germline assignment: CDR1 KGHSH and CDR2 LQKENI. Trimming shortened V by 1 base and J by 2 bases, and 8 bases separated the two germline ends. The CDR3 nucleotides are TGTGCCAGCTCACCACGGCAGGGCAACACTGAAGCTTTCTTT. Protein sequence: CASSPRQGNTEAFF.

The CDR3 region has the DNA TGTGCCAGCAGAGATTCACGGACAGGGATCTTCTATGAGCAGTTCTTC. The encoded protein is CASRDSRTGIFYEQFF. The chain recombines TRBV21-1 with TRBJ2-1; the D segment call TRBD1 is taken from the table without a DNA check. TRBV21-1 constitutes a pseudogene. This CDR3 is built from 16 residues.

V usage is TRBV6-1 and J usage is TRBJ2-7, with 8 bases lining up with TRBD1. Trimming removed 7 bases from V and 5 bases from J; junction bases left unmatched: 4. The CDR3 spans 12 residues. Germline V gene data show CDR1 as MNHNS and CDR2 as SASEGT. The CDR3 DNA is TGTGCCAGCACCCGGACAGGGAACGAGCAGTACTTC. Translation: CASTRTGNEQYF.

The rearrangement uses TRBV11-2 and TRBJ1-3; D gene ambiguous. Trimming shortened V by 5 bases and J by 7 bases, and 15 bases separated the two germline ends. This CDR3 region has 14 residues. From germline, CDR1 is SGHAT and CDR2 FQNNGV. CDR3 sequence: CASSASIGGNTIYF. CDR3 nucleotides: TGTGCCAGCAGCGCCTCGATAGGAGGGAACACCATATATTTT.

This clone was detected only a few times. The chain combines TRBV28 with TRBJ2-1, with D tentatively TRBD2 (6 bases). Trimming stripped 9 bases from V and 2 bases from J, with 11 bases between. This CDR3 contains 13 residues. The germline V gene encodes CDR1 MDHEN and CDR2 SYDVKM. Written as DNA, the CDR3 is TGTGCCAGTGGGGGACTTCCCTACAATGAGCAGTTCTTC. Translation gives CASGGLPYNEQFF. The variable domain in full, with the rest retrieved from reference TRBV28 and TRBJ2-1, is DVKVTQSSRYLVKRTGEKVFLECVQDMDHENMFWYRQDPGLGLRLIYFSYDVKMKEKGDIPEGYSVSREKKERFSLILESASTNQTSMYLCASGGLPYNEQFFGPGTRLTVL.

The chain joins TRBV7-6 to TRBJ2-7; 9 bases fit TRBD1. V lost 5 bases and J lost 2; bases outside the gene matches: 4. The CDR3 is made up of 14 amino acids. The germline V gene has CDR1 SGHVS and CDR2 FNYEAQ. DNA of the CDR3: TGTGCCAGCAGCACGGGACAGGGTACCTACGAGCAGTACTTC. Amino acids: CASSTGQGTYEQYF.

J is TRBJ1-1 and V is TRBV5-5, with 11 bases fitting TRBD1. Trimming took 4 bases from V and 0 from J; bases not matched to a gene: 5. In germline, CDR1 is SGHKS, CDR2 YYEKEE (reference sequence). The CDR3 is made up of 16 amino acids. In nucleotides, the CDR3 is TGTGCCAGCAGCCCAGGACAGGGGGCACTGAACACTGAAGCTTTCTTT. This gives the protein CASSPGQGALNTEAFF.

The chain combines TRBV4-1 with TRBJ2-7, with TRBD2 matching over 12 bases. The CDR3 is made up of 15 amino acids. Per the germline V gene, CDR1 is MGHRA and CDR2 is YSYEKL. V shed 4 bases and J 3 bases; nucleotides not matched to a gene: 4. The CDR3 bases are TGCGCCAGCAGCCCCACTAGCGGGGGGAACTACGAGCAGTACTTC. This sequence encodes CASSPTSGGNYEQYF.

The chain couples TRBV27 to TRBJ1-1; possible D gene TRBD1, 5 bases. The CDR3 runs to 14 residues. The germline V gene encodes CDR1 MNHEY and CDR2 SMNVEV (reference sequence). Trimming removed 7 bases from V and 4 bases from J, with 16 bases in between. CDR3 amino acids: CASTRVGIGTEAFF. The CDR3 nucleotides read TGTGCCAGCACCAGGGTGGGAATTGGCACTGAAGCTTTCTTT.

CDR3 region: CASSLSGGRAQYF. Written as DNA, the CDR3 is TGCGCCAGCAGCTTGAGCGGGGGACGGGCCCAGTACTTC. The chain carries TRBV5-1 and TRBJ2-5, with TRBD2 matching 8 bases. The CDR3 contains 13 residues. Germline CDR1 and CDR2: SGHRS and YFSETQ. V was clipped by 1 base and J by 9 bases; unmatched bases: 5.

The gene calls are TRBV11-2 and TRBJ2-7; a possible D gene is TRBD2 (6 bases). Trimming removed 0 bases at V and 6 bases at J, with 9 bases between. Germline V gene sequence: CDR1 SGHAT, CDR2 FQNNGV. This CDR3 region has 13 residues. Written as DNA, the CDR3 is TGTGCCAGCAGCTTAGAGCCCGGGGGCGAGCAGTACTTC. Translation gives CASSLEPGGEQYF.

The chain carries TRBV18 and TRBJ1-2; D is uncertain. The CDR3 runs to 14 residues. Trimming removed 2 bases from V and 0 bases from J, with 7 bases in between. Germline V gene data show CDR1 as KGHSH and CDR2 as LQKENI. For the CDR3, the DNA is TGTGCCAGCTCACCAACACAAGCTAACTATGGCTACACCTTC. Encoded protein: CASSPTQANYGYTF. Filled out from reference TRBV18 and TRBJ1-2, the complete variable domain reads NAGVMQNPRHLVRRRGQEARLRCSPMKGHSHVYWYRQLPEEGLKFMVYLQKENIIDESGMPKERFSAEFPKEGPSILRIQQVVRGDSAAYFCASSPTQANYGYTFGSGTRLTVV.

The chain couples TRBV27 to TRBJ2-3; no definite D call. The CDR3 runs to 11 residues. Germline V gene sequence: CDR1 MNHEY, CDR2 SMNVEV (reference sequence). Trimming removed 2 bases at V and 9 bases at J, with 6 bases between. The CDR3 is CASSLGRTQYF. The CDR3 region has the DNA TGTGCCAGCAGTTTAGGGCGGACGCAGTATTTT.

This chain links TRBV10-3 with TRBJ1-1; no definite D call. Trimming shortened V by 10 bases and J by 11 bases, and 20 bases separated the two germline ends. CDR1 ENHRY and CDR2 SYGVKD come from the germline V gene. This CDR3 region has 12 residues. CDR3 nucleotide sequence: TGTGCCAGCGCCGCCGGGCCGGGAGCGGCTTTCTTT. This codes for CASAAGPGAAFF.

V gene TRBV18 combines with J gene TRBJ2-3; D not resolved. The germline V gene has CDR1 KGHSH and CDR2 LQKENI. CDR3 length: 11 amino acids. Trimming removed 3 bases at V and 6 bases at J, with 4 bases between. The CDR3 DNA reads as TGTGCCAGCTCACCGGAGGATACGCAGTATTTT. Translating gives CASSPEDTQYF.

J is TRBJ2-5 and V is TRBV5-5, with a tentative D call TRBD1 (6 bases). The V gene's germline CDR1 is SGHKS and CDR2 YYEKEE (reference sequence). The CDR3 has 14 residues. Trimming pared 4 bases from V and 4 bases from J, leaving 14 bases between. The DNA of the CDR3 is TGTGCCAGCAGCACCCACGGGACATCAGAGACCCAGTACTTC. This codes for CASSTHGTSETQYF.

This clone was seen only a few times. This chain connects TRBV4-3 to TRBJ1-2, with D perhaps matching TRBD1 (5 bases). This CDR3 region has 13 residues. Germline V gene data show CDR1 as LGHNA and CDR2 as YSLEER. V was pared by 0 bases and J by 4 bases, with 6 bases between. For the CDR3, the DNA is TGCGCCAGCAGCCAAGATACAGGCTATGGCTACACCTTC. Translation: CASSQDTGYGYTF.